The present T cell receptor (beta chain) was sequenced within a study of Ad26.COV2.S vaccination and SARS-CoV-2 variants. General observations from the study: After vaccination, substantial breadth of spike-specific CD8+ and CD4+ responses was reported.

Some clones are missing from TCRdb's copy, which holds only in-frame ones; the method was immunoSEQ multiplex PCR. The sample contains some 390,000 clones, approximately 90% of which appear only once. This CDR3 is 16 amino acids long. Germline loops: CDR1 SGHRS, CDR2 YFSETQ. V was clipped by 4 bases and J by 3 bases, with 18 bases between them. The treatment is: around 19 received Ad26.COV2.S at low or high dose, single or two shots; 5 received placebo; per-sample allocation not given. The investigators took samples on day 63 after the first vaccine or placebo injection. About this clone itself: Antigen specificity is unknown.

The chain employs TRBV5-1 and TRBJ2-3, with D tentatively TRBD2 (5 bases). The TCR was taken from a person aged 18-60 years who received the Ad26.COV2.S COVID-19 vaccine or a placebo. Specimen: peripheral blood, collected in a trial of Ad26.COV2.S vaccine versus placebo. The CDR3 protein is CASSPTVLAGTDTQYF. In nucleotides, the CDR3 is TGCGCCAGCAGCCCTACCGTCCTAGCTGGAACAGATACGCAGTATTTT.